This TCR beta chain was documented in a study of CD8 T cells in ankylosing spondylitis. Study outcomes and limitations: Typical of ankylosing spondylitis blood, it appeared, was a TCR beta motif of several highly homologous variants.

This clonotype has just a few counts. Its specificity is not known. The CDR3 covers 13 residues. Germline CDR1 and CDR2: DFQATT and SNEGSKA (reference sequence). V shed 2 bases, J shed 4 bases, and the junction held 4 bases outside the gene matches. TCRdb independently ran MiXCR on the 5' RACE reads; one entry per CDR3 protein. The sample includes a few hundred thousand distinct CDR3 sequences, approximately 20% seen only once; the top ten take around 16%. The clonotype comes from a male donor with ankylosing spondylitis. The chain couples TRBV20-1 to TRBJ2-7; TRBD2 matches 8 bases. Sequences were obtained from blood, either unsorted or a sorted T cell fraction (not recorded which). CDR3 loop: CSARSGSAYEQYF. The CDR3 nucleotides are TGCAGTGCTAGAAGCGGGAGCGCATACGAGCAGTACTTC.